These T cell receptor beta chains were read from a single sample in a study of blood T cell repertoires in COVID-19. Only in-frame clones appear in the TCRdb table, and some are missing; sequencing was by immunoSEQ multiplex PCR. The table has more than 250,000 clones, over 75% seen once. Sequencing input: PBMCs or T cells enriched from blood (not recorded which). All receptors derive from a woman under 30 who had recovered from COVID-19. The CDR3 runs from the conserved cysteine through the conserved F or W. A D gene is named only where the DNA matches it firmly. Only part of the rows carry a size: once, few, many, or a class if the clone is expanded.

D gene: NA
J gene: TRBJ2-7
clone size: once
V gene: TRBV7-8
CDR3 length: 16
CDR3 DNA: TGTGCCAGCAGCTTTGGGGGCGCGTTTTCGCACTACGAGCAGTACTTC
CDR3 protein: CASSFGGAFSHYEQYF

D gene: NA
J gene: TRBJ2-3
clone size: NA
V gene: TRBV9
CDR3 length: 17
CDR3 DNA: TGTGCCAGCAGCGTAGAGTATCTAGCTTACGGCACAGATACGCAGTATTTT
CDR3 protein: CASSVEYLAYGTDTQYF

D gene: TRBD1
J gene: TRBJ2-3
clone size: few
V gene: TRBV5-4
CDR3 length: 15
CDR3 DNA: TGTGCCAGCAGCTATGGGGACAGGGGGACAGATACGCAGTATTTT
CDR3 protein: CASSYGDRGTDTQYF

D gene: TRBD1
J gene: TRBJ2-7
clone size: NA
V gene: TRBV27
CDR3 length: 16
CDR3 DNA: TGTGCCAGCAGTTTACTAAAGACAGGGGGGAGCAACGAGCAGTACTTC
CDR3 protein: CASSLLKTGGSNEQYF

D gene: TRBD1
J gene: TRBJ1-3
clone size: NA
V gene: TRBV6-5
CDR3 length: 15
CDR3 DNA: TGTGCCAGCAGTTCCGCGACAGGGAGTAGGTGGACCATATATTTT
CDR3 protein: CASSSATGSRWTIYF

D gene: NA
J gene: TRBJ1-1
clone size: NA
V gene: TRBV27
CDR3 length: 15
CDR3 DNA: TGTGCCAGCAGTCCCCGGGAGTTGAGGGACACTGAAGCTTTCTTT
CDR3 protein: CASSPRELRDTEAFF

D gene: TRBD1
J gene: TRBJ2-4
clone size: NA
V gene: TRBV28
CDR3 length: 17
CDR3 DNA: TGTGCCAGCAGTCCGACAGGGGGCTTAGGGGTCGCGGACATTCAGTACTTC
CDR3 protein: CASSPTGGLGVADIQYF

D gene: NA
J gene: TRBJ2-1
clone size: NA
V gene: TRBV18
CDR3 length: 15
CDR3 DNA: TGTGCCAGCTCACCACCAGGAGACGGACAATCAAGGCAGTTCTTC
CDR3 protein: CASSPPGDGQSRQFF

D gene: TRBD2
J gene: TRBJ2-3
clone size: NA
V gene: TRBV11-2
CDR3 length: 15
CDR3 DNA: TGTGCCAGCAGCGATTCACCGGGACTAGCGAATACGCAGTATTTT
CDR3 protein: CASSDSPGLANTQYF

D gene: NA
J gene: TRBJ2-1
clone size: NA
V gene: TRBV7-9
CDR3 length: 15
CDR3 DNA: TGTGCCAGCAGCTTACTCGGTGGAGCCTACAATGAGCAGTTCTTC
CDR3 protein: CASSLLGGAYNEQFF

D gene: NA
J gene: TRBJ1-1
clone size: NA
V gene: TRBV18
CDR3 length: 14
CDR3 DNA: TGTGCCAGCTCACCACCTACGTCAGGCACTGAAGCTTTCTTT
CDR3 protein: CASSPPTSGTEAFF

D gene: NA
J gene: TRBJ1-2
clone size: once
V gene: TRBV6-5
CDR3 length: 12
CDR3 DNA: TGTGCCAGCTCGTGGGGGGGGAATGGCTACACCTTC
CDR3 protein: CASSWGGNGYTF

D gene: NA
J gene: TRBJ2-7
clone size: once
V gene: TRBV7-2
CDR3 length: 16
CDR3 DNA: TGTGCCAGCAGTTCCTTCGCGGGGGCCCCCTCCTACGAGCAGTACTTC
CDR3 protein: CASSSFAGAPSYEQYF

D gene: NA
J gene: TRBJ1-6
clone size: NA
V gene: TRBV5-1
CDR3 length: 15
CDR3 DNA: TGCGCCAGCAGCCTAACAGAGCAGGATAATTCACCCCTCCACTTT
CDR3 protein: CASSLTEQDNSPLHF

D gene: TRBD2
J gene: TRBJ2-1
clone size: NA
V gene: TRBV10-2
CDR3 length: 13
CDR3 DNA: TGCGCCCTCGGACTAGATGAATACAATGAGCAGTTCTTC
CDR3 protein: CALGLDEYNEQFF

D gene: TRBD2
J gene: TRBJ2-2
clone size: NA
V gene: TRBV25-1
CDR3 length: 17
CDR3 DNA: TGTGCCAGCAGTGACGTAGCGGGAGGAGTAGGCACCGGGGAGCTGTTTTTT
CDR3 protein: CASSDVAGGVGTGELFF

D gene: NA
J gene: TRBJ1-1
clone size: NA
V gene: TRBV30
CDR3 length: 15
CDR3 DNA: TGTGCCTGGACTCCGAAGGGACTCTCGAACACTGAAGCTTTCTTT
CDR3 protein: CAWTPKGLSNTEAFF

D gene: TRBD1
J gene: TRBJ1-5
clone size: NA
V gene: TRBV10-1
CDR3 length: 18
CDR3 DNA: TGCGCCAGCAGTGACCCAGGGGGCGGGCAAAAAAGCAATCAGCCCCAGCATTTT
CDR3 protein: CASSDPGGGQKSNQPQHF

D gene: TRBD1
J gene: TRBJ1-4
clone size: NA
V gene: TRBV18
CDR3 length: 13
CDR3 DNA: TGTGCCAGCTCACCAAGGGGGCAGGAAAAACTGTTTTTT
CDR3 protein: CASSPRGQEKLFF

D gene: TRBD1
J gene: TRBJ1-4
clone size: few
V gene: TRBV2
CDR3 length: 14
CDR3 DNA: TGTGCCAGCAAGTTCGGGACAGCTAATGAAAAACTGTTTTTT
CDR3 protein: CASKFGTANEKLFF

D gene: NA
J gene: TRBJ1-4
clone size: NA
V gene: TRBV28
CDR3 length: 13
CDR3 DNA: TGTGCCAGCAGCCCAGCAACTAATGAAAAACTGTTTTTT
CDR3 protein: CASSPATNEKLFF

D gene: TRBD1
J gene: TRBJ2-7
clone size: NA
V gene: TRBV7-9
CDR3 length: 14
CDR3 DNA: TGTGCCAGCAGCTACACAGGGGGGTGGTCCGAGCAGTACTTC
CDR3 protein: CASSYTGGWSEQYF

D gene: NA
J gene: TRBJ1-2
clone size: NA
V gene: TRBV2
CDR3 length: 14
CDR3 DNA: TGTGCCAGCAGCCAAGAGGGGGGGGACTATGGCTACACCTTC
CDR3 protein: CASSQEGGDYGYTF

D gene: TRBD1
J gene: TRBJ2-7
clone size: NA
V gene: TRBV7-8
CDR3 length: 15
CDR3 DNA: TGTGCCAGCAGCCCACCGCGGGACAGGGACTACGAGCAGTACTTC
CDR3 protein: CASSPPRDRDYEQYF

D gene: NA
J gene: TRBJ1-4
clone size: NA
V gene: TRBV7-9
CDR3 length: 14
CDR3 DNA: TGTGCCAGCAGCCCCCAGGGAAATGTAGAAAAACTGTTTTTT
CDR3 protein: CASSPQGNVEKLFF

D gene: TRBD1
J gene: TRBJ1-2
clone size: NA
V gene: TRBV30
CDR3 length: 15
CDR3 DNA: TGTGCCTGGAGTGTTATAGGACAGGGGCTTTTCTATCACACCTTC
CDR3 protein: CAWSVIGQGLFYHTF

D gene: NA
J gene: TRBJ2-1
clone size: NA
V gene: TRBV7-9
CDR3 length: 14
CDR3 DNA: TGTGCCAGCAGCTTAGTTACAGACTACAATGAGCAGTTCTTC
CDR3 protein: CASSLVTDYNEQFF

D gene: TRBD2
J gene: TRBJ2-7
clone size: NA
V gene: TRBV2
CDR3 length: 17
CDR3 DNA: TGTGCCAGCAGTCCCCCGGGACTAGCGGGAAAATCCTACGAGCAGTACTTC
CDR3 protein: CASSPPGLAGKSYEQYF

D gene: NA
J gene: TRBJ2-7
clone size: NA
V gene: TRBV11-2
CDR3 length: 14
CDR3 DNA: TGTGCCAGCAGCCCTTCGACAGATTCCTACGAGCAGTACTTC
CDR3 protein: CASSPSTDSYEQYF

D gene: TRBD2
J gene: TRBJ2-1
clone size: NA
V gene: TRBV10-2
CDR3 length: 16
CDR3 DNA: TGCGCCAGCAGCCCGGGACTAGCGCCGACCTACAATGAGCAGTTCTTC
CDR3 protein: CASSPGLAPTYNEQFF

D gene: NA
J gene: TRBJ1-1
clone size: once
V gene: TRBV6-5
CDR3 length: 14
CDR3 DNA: TGTGCCAGCTGCTCGGGACATTCGAACACTGAAGCTTTCTTT
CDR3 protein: CASCSGHSNTEAFF

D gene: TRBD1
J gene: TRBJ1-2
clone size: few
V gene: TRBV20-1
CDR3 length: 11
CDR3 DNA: TGCAGTGCTTACGACAGGGTAGGCTACACCTTC
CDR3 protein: CSAYDRVGYTF

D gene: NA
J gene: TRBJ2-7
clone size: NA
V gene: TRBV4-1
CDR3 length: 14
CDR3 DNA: TGCGCCAGCAGCGGGGGGGCGAACTACTACGAGCAGTACTTC
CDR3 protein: CASSGGANYYEQYF

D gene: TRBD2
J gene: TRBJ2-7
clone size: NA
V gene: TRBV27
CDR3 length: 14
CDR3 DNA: TGTGCCAGCAGGGACGCGGGAGGGCCCTACGAGCAGTACTTC
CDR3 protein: CASRDAGGPYEQYF

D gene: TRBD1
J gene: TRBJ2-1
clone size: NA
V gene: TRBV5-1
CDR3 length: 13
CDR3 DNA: TGCGCCAGCAGAATTGACAGGGACCGTGAGCAGTTCTTC
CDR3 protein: CASRIDRDREQFF

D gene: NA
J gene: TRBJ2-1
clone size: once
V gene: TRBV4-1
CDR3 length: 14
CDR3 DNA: TGCGCCAGCAGCCAAGTATTAGCCTACAATGAGCAGTTCTTC
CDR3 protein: CASSQVLAYNEQFF

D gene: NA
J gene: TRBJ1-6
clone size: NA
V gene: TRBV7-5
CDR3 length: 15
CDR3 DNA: TGTGTCAGAAGCCCCCGGGGAAAGAATAATTCACCCCTCCACTTT
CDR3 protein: CVRSPRGKNNSPLHF

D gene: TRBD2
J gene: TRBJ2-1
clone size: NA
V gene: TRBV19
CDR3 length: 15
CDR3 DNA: TGTGCCAGTAGTATGCAACTAGCGGCCTACAATGAGCAGTTCTTC
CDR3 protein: CASSMQLAAYNEQFF

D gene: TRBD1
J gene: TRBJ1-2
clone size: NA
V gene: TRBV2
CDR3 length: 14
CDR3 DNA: TGTGCCAGCAGTGAAGCACAGGGGGCGCACGGCTACACCTTC
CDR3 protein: CASSEAQGAHGYTF

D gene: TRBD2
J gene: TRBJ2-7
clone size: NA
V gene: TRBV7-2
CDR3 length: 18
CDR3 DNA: TGTGCCAGCAGCCCCCGCGCCCGAGGGACTAGCGGGCGCTACGAGCAGTACTTC
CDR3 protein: CASSPRARGTSGRYEQYF

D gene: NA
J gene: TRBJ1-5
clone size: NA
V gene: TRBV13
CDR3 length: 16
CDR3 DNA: TGTGCCAGCAGCTTCCGACAGGCTCATAGCAATCAGCCCCAGCATTTT
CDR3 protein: CASSFRQAHSNQPQHF

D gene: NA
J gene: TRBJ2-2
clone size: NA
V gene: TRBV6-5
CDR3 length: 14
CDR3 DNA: TGTGCCAGCACACTAACAGGAGACACCGGGGAGCTGTTTTTT
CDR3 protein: CASTLTGDTGELFF

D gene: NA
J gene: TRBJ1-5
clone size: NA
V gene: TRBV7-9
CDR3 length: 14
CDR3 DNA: TGTGCCAGCAGCTCACAGGGTAGAGATCAGCCCCAGCATTTT
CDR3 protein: CASSSQGRDQPQHF

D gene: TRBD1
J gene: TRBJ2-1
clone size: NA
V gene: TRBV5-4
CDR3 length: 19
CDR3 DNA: TGTGCCAGCAGTAGAGGGACAGGAAATAGAGGGGGTTCCTACAATGAGCAGTTCTTC
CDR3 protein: CASSRGTGNRGGSYNEQFF

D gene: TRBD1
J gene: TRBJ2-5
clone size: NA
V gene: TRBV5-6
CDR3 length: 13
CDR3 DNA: TGTGCCAGCAGCTGGACAGGGGAAGAGACCCAGTACTTC
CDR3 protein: CASSWTGEETQYF

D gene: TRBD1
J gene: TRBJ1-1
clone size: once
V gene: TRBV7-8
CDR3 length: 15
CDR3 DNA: TGTGCCAGCAGCCCACGGACAGGGCTTAGCACTGAAGCTTTCTTT
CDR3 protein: CASSPRTGLSTEAFF

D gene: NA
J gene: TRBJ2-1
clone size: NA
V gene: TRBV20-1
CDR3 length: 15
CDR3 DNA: TGCAGTGCTAGTACTGGGGCAGCCCCCTACAATGAGCAGTTCTTC
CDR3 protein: CSASTGAAPYNEQFF

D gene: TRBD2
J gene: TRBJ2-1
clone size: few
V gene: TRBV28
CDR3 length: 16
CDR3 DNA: TGTGCCAGCAGTGGCCCTGGACTAGCGGACTACAATGAGCAGTTCTTC
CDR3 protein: CASSGPGLADYNEQFF

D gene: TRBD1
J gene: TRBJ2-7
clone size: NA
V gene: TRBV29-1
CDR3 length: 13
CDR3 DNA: TGCAGCGCCGCCGGGACAGACTCCTACGAGCAGTACTTC
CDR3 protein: CSAAGTDSYEQYF

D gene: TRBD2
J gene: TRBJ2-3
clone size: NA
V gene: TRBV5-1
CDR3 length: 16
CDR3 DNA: TGCGCCAGCAGCTTCGGACTAGCGGGAGCCGCAGATACGCAGTATTTT
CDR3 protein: CASSFGLAGAADTQYF

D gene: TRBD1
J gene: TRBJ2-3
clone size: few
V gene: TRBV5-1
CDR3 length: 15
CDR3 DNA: TGCGCCAGCAGCTCGGACAGGGGGGTCACAGATACGCAGTATTTT
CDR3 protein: CASSSDRGVTDTQYF

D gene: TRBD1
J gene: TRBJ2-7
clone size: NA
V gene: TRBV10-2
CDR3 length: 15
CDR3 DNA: TGCGCCAGCAGTTTCTGGGACAGCAGCTCCTACGAGCAGTACTTC
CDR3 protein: CASSFWDSSSYEQYF